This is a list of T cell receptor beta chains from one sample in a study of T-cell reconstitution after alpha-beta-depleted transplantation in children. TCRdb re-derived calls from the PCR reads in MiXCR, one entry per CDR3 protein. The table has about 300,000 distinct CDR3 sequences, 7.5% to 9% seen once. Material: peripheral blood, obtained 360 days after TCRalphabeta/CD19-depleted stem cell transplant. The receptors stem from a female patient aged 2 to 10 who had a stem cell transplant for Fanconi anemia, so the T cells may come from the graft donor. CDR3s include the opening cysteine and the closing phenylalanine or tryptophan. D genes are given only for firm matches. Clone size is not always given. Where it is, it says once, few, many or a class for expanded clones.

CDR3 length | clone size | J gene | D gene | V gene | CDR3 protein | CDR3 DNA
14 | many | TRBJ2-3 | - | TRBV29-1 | CSVDTVASTDTQYF | TGCAGCGTTGACACAGTTGCTAGCACAGATACGCAGTATTTT
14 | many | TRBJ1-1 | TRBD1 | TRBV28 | CASSETGKAPEAFF | TGTGCCAGCAGCGAGACAGGGAAGGCCCCTGAAGCTTTCTTT
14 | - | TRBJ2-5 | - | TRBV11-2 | CASSRLLSPETQYF | TGTGCCAGCAGCCGCTTATTATCGCCAGAGACCCAGTACTTC
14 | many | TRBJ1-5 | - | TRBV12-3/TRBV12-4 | CASSLGDIRRPQHF | TGTGCCAGCAGTTTAGGAGACATCAGACGGCCCCAGCATTTT
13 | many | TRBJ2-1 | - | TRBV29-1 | CSVDHNGDNEQFF | TGCAGCGTTGATCACAACGGGGACAATGAGCAGTTCTTC
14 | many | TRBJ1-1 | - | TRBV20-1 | CSAREGPMNTEAFF | TGCAGTGCTAGAGAGGGACCAATGAACACTGAAGCTTTCTTT
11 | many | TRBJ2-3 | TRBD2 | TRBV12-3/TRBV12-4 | CATGLADTQYF | TGTGCCACAGGACTAGCAGATACGCAGTATTTT
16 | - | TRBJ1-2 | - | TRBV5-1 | CASSSGPLDSNYGYTF | TGCGCCAGCAGCTCAGGACCGCTTGATTCTAACTATGGCTACACCTTC
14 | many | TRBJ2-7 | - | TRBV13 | CASSSTGTPYEQYF | TGTGCCAGCAGCTCGACAGGGACTCCCTACGAGCAGTACTTC
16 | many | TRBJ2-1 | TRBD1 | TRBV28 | CASSSRDRLHYNEQFF | TGTGCCAGCAGTTCGAGGGACAGACTCCACTACAATGAGCAGTTCTTC
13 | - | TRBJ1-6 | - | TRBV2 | CASIGDTLGPLHF | TGTGCCAGCATTGGAGACACCCTGGGACCCCTCCACTTT
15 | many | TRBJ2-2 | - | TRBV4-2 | CASRHMGGLTGELFF | TGTGCCAGCAGACACATGGGGGGCCTCACCGGGGAGCTGTTTTTT
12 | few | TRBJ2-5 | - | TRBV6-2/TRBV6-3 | CASRTYGETQYF | TGTGCCAGCAGGACCTATGGAGAGACCCAGTACTTC
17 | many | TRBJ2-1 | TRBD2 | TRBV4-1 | CASSQDVGTSSYNEQFF | TGCGCCAGCAGCCAAGATGTAGGGACTAGCTCCTACAATGAGCAGTTCTTC
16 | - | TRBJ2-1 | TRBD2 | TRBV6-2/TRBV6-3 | CASSYSSGGIYNEQFF | TGTGCCAGCAGTTACTCTAGCGGGGGGATCTACAATGAGCAGTTCTTC
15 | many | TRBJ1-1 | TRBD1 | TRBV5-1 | CASSPGQGVNTEAFF | TGCGCCAGCAGCCCCGGACAGGGCGTTAACACTGAAGCTTTCTTT
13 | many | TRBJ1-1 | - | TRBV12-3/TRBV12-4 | CASTPGARTEAFF | TGTGCCAGCACCCCAGGGGCGCGGACTGAAGCTTTCTTT
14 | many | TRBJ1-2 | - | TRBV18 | CASSPEFGDYGYTF | TGTGCCAGCTCACCAGAATTCGGGGATTATGGCTACACCTTC
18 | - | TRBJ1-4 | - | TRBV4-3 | CASSQDPAPLGTNEKLFF | TGCGCCAGCAGCCAAGATCCCGCCCCCTTGGGTACTAATGAAAAACTGTTTTTT
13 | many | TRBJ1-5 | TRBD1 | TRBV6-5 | CASGPDRGQPQHF | TGTGCCAGCGGACCGGACAGGGGGCAGCCCCAGCATTTT
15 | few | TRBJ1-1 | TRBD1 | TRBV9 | CASSVGRQGDTEAFF | TGTGCCAGCAGCGTAGGGCGCCAGGGGGACACTGAAGCTTTCTTT
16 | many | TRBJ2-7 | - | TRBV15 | CATSRPRQATIYEQYF | TGTGCCACCAGCAGACCCCGACAGGCCACTATCTACGAGCAGTACTTC
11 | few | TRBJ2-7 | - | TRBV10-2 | CASSLPTEQYF | TGCGCCAGCAGTCTTCCGACTGAGCAGTACTTC
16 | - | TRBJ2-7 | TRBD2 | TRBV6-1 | CASTAKERGPGYEQYF | TGTGCCAGCACCGCAAAGGAGCGGGGGCCAGGGTACGAGCAGTACTTC
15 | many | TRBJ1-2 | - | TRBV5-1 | CASSLRESRNYGYTF | TGCGCCAGCAGCTTGCGGGAGTCCCGGAACTATGGCTACACCTTC
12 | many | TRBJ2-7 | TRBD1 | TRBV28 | CASSLLRGEQYF | TGTGCCAGCAGTTTACTCAGGGGGGAGCAGTACTTC
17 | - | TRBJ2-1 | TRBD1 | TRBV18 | CASSLFEGTGTYNEQFF | TGTGCCAGCTCACTATTCGAAGGGACAGGGACCTACAATGAGCAGTTCTTC
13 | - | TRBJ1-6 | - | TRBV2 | CASNRGRSSPLHF | TGTGCCAGCAATCGGGGTAGGAGTTCACCCCTCCACTTT
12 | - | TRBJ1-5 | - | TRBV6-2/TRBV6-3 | CASSYRDKPQHF | TGTGCCAGCAGTTACCGGGACAAGCCCCAGCATTTT
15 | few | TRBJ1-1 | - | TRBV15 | CATSRGVEGRAEAFF | TGTGCCACCAGCAGAGGGGTCGAGGGCCGCGCTGAAGCTTTCTTT
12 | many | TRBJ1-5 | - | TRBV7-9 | CASSLDTQPQHF | TGTGCCAGCAGCTTAGATACCCAGCCCCAGCATTTT
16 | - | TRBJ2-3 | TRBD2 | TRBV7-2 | CASSLGASGLTDTQYF | TGTGCCAGCAGCTTAGGGGCTAGCGGCCTCACAGATACGCAGTATTTT
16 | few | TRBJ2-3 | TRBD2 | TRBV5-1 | CASSSGTSGRADTQYF | TGCGCCAGCAGCTCCGGGACTAGCGGGAGGGCAGATACGCAGTATTTT
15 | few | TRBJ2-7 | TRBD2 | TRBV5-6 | CASSKGLAVYYEQYF | TGTGCCAGCAGCAAAGGACTAGCGGTTTACTACGAGCAGTACTTC
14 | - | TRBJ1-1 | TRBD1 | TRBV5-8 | CASSYRDRRPEAFF | TGTGCCAGCAGCTACCGGGACAGGAGACCTGAAGCTTTCTTT
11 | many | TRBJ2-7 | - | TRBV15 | CATSRGAKQYF | TGTGCCACCAGCAGAGGCGCGAAGCAGTACTTC
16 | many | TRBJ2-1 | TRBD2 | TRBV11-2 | CASSLVRGGRYNEQFF | TGTGCCAGCAGCTTAGTGCGGGGGGGCAGATACAATGAGCAGTTCTTC
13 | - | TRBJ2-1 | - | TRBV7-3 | CASSPEVRQQQFF | TGTGCCAGCAGTCCAGAAGTACGACAGCAGCAGTTCTTC
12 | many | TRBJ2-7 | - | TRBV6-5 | CASARGPYEQYF | TGTGCCAGCGCTCGGGGTCCCTACGAGCAGTACTTC
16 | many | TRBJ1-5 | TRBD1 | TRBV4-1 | CASSPSTGGSNQPQHF | TGCGCCAGCAGCCCCTCCACAGGGGGTTCCAATCAGCCCCAGCATTTT
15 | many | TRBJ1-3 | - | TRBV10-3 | CAISRQVGSGNTIYF | TGTGCCATCAGTAGACAGGTTGGCTCTGGAAACACCATATATTTT
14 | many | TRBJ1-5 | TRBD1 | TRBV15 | CAAARDRQNQPQHF | TGTGCCGCTGCCCGGGACAGGCAAAATCAGCCCCAGCATTTT
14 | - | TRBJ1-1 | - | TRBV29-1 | CSAVDSLRNTEAFF | TGCAGCGCCGTCGACAGTCTTAGGAACACTGAAGCTTTCTTT
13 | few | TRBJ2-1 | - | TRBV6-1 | CASRQGYAGEQFF | TGTGCCAGCCGCCAGGGGTATGCGGGTGAGCAGTTCTTC
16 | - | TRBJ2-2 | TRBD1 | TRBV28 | CASSVQGARNTGELFF | TGTGCCAGCAGTGTACAGGGGGCGCGGAACACCGGGGAGCTGTTTTTT